Below, one TCR beta chain is given with its context. This CDR3 is 16 amino acids long. Germline V gene sequence: CDR1 SGDLS, CDR2 YYNGEE. The V gene end was trimmed by 3 bases and the J gene end by 3 bases; junction bases not matched to a gene: 6. In the original workflow: Amplification of reference gene primers was used by the study to estimate nucleated cell counts. The method was immunoSEQ multiplex PCR; TCRdb's version includes in-frame clones alone and lacks a portion of them. V, J and clone size are taken as reported in that table, and D and trimming were inferred from the DNA itself. The sample includes roughly 360,000 clones, roughly four fifths of them seen just once. This sample stems from a study of blood T cell repertoires in COVID-19. Whole-study context: Samples representing acute and convalescent COVID-19 were sourced from the United States, Italy and Spain. Sources were T cells, B-cell-depleted T cells, or PBMCs; the material itself was cDNA or gDNA.

The clonotype originates from a human donor with acute or convalescent COVID-19. The donor label of this sample is uncertain. This sequence joins TRBV9 and TRBJ2-6; 7 bases map to TRBD1. Sequenced input: peripheral blood. CDR3 nucleotide sequence: TGTGCCAGCAGCGCGAAGACAGGGTTTGGGGCCAACGTCCTGACTTTC. It is translated as CASSAKTGFGANVLTF.